The 28 T cell receptor beta chains below all came from one sample that was sequenced in a study of TIL therapy for anti-PD-1-resistant metastatic lung cancer. Time point indicated: pre-treatment sample, taken before nivolumab and TIL therapy. This was the immunoSEQ v3 assay. Generated by immunoSEQ multiplex PCR, the TCRdb table keeps only in-frame clones and is missing some. This sample has about 15,000 clones, with about 84% found just once. The input for sequencing was blood, taken at baseline. The receptors derive from a person aged 25-85 years with non-small cell lung cancer.

The J gene is TRBJ2-2, the V gene TRBV4-3, with unresolved D. Trimming cost V 0 bases and J 0 bases, with 11 bases left between them. The germline gives CDR1 LGHNA, CDR2 YSLEER. The length of the CDR3 is 17 residues. CDR3 DNA sequence: TGCGCCAGCAGCCAAGATATAATCCCTCCGAACACCGGGGAGCTGTTTTTT. It yields the protein CASSQDIIPPNTGELFF.

This clone was counted a few times. The gene calls are TRBV5-1 and TRBJ1-4, with 9 bases that match TRBD1. Germline-derived CDR1 and CDR2 are SGHRS and YFSETQ. This CDR3 spans 15 amino acids. V lost 0 bases, J lost 8 bases, and 5 bases stayed unmatched. The CDR3 nucleotides are TGCGCCAGCAGCTTGGGCGGGACAGGGAGAGAAAAACTGTTTTTT. Residues: CASSLGGTGREKLFF.

The genes are TRBV7-2 and TRBJ1-1, with 7 positions matching TRBD1. The J segment lost 3 bases and the V segment lost 0 bases, leaving 4 bases of the junction unmatched. Germline CDR1 is SGHTA and CDR2 is FQGNSA. CDR3 size: 15 residues. CDR3 DNA: TGTGCCAGCAGCTTAGCCGGGACAGCCTACACTGAAGCTTTCTTT. It translates to CASSLAGTAYTEAFF. The full variable domain, completed using reference TRBV7-2 and TRBJ1-1, is GAGVSQSPSNKVTEKGKDVELRCDPISGHTALYWYRQSLGQGLEFLIYFQGNSAPDKSGLPSDRFSAERTGGSVSTLTIQRTQQEDSAVYLCASSLAGTAYTEAFFGQGTRLTVV.

The CDR3 loop is CASRGHRAGIYF. DNA of the CDR3: TGTGCCAGCAGGGGCCACAGGGCGGGCATATATTTT. The rearrangement links TRBV9 to TRBJ1-3; D is perhaps TRBD1 (6 bases). The CDR3 has 12 amino acids. The V and J ends lost 5 bases and 12 bases respectively, with 15 bases between them. In germline, CDR1 is SGDLS, CDR2 YYNGEE. Using reference TRBV9 and TRBJ1-3 for the parts outside the CDR3, the full variable domain is DSGVTQTPKHLITATGQRVTLRCSPRSGDLSVYWYQQSLDQGLQFLIQYYNGEERAKGNILERFSAQQFPDLHSELNLSSLELGDSALYFCASRGHRAGIYFGEGSWLTVV.

The chain uses TRBV19 and TRBJ2-1, with D possibly matching TRBD2 (6 bases). The CDR3 extends over 16 amino acids. Germline CDR1 is LNHDA and CDR2 is SQIVND (reference sequence). Deletions cut 3 bases from V and 0 bases from J, with 12 bases between. The CDR3 region is CASSIYGGSSYNEQFF. CDR3 DNA: TGTGCCAGTAGTATCTATGGGGGGAGCTCCTACAATGAGCAGTTCTTC. Drawing the rest from reference TRBV19 and TRBJ2-1, the complete variable domain is DGGITQSPKYLFRKEGQNVTLSCEQNLNHDAMYWYRQDPGQGLRLIYYSQIVNDFQKGDIAEGYSVSREKKESFPLTVTSAQKNPTAFYLCASSIYGGSSYNEQFFGPGTRLTVL.

This clone turned up a few times. The chain uses TRBV11-2 and TRBJ2-5, with TRBD2 as a possible D gene (6 bases). This CDR3 has 13 amino acids. V was clipped by 3 bases and J by 9 bases, with 14 bases between them. Germline V gives CDR1 SGHAT, CDR2 FQNNGV. The CDR3 DNA is TGTGCCAGCAGCTTCCCGCCGGGAGCCGCCCAGTACTTC. Its translation: CASSFPPGAAQYF.

The V call is TRBV5-1, the J call TRBJ1-1; D not certain. This CDR3 has 14 residues. Germline CDR1 is SGHRS and CDR2 is YFSETQ. V lost 0 bases and J lost 0, with 6 bases in between. The CDR3 is CASSLGSLNTEAFF. In DNA, the CDR3 is TGCGCCAGCAGCTTGGGGAGTTTGAACACTGAAGCTTTCTTT.

V and J are TRBV18 and TRBJ2-1; D possibly corresponds to TRBD1 (5 bases). CDR1 is KGHSH and CDR2 is LQKENI in the germline V gene. Trimming shortened V by 4 bases and J by 8 bases, and 12 bases separated the two germline ends. The CDR3 has 13 residues. CDR3 sequence: CASSRVQGDEQFF. The CDR3 nucleotides read TGTGCCAGCTCACGGGTCCAGGGCGATGAGCAGTTCTTC. The whole variable domain, remainder taken from reference TRBV18 and TRBJ2-1, is NAGVMQNPRHLVRRRGQEARLRCSPMKGHSHVYWYRQLPEEGLKFMVYLQKENIIDESGMPKERFSAEFPKEGPSILRIQQVVRGDSAAYFCASSRVQGDEQFFGPGTRLTVL.

This clone was picked up one time. The genes are TRBV4-1 and TRBJ1-6; 8 bases fit TRBD1. The CDR3 sequence is 17 residues long. V lost 0 bases, J lost 7 bases, and 8 bases stayed unmatched. From germline, CDR1 is MGHRA and CDR2 YSYEKL. In DNA, the CDR3 is TGCGCCAGCAGCCAAGAGGTTGGGACAGGCAGAAATTCACCCCTCCACTTT. This codes for CASSQEVGTGRNSPLHF.

This chain connects TRBV4-2 to TRBJ2-2; 7 positions match TRBD2. Germline V gene lookup returns CDR1 LGHNA and CDR2 YNFKEQ. The CDR3 extends over 16 amino acids. V shed 0 bases, J shed 1 base, and the junction held 2 bases outside the gene matches. The CDR3 sequence: CASSQEGRGNTGELFF. Written as DNA, the CDR3 is TGTGCCAGCAGCCAAGAGGGGAGGGGGAACACCGGGGAGCTGTTTTTT.

J is TRBJ1-1 and V is TRBV21-1; the D call in the table, TRBD1, was not verified against the DNA. TRBV21-1 is marked as a pseudogene. This CDR3 region has 14 residues. In DNA, the CDR3 is TGTGCCAGCAGCCTGACAGAAAGGGATATTGGAGCTTTCTTT. Encoded protein: CASSLTERDIGAFF.

The rearrangement uses TRBV9 and TRBJ2-5, with TRBD2 identical over 9 bases. Trimming took 7 bases from V and 3 from J; bases not matched to a gene: 13. Germline-derived CDR1 and CDR2 are SGDLS and YYNGEE. The CDR3 totals 16 residues. The CDR3 nucleotides read TGTGCCAGCGGCCTTCGGGCTAGCGGGACAAAAGAGACCCAGTACTTC. Translating it yields CASGLRASGTKETQYF.

V gene TRBV5-6 combines with J gene TRBJ2-1, with D tentatively TRBD2 (5 bases). Trimming took off 2 bases at V and 5 bases at J, with 14 bases between the two ends. Germline lookup yields CDR1 SGHDT and CDR2 YYEEEE. The CDR3 consists of 15 residues. The CDR3 coding sequence is TGTGCCAGCAGCTTTCTGGCGGGTCCCCACAATGAGCAGTTCTTC. It specifies CASSFLAGPHNEQFF.

This clone appeared a few times. J is TRBJ2-5 and V is TRBV7-2, with D hard to call. Germline V gene data show CDR1 as SGHTA and CDR2 as FQGNSA. The V and J ends lost 3 bases and 7 bases respectively, with 12 bases between them. There are 13 residues in the CDR3. The CDR3 DNA reads TGTGCCAGCAGCTTGCAACGATCAGGGACCCAGTACTTC. It yields the protein CASSLQRSGTQYF. Full variable domain (outside the CDR3, taken from reference TRBV7-2 and TRBJ2-5): GAGVSQSPSNKVTEKGKDVELRCDPISGHTALYWYRQSLGQGLEFLIYFQGNSAPDKSGLPSDRFSAERTGGSVSTLTIQRTQQEDSAVYLCASSLQRSGTQYFGPGTRLLVL.

The V and J genes are TRBV7-8 and TRBJ1-6; a possible D gene is TRBD1 (6 bases). This CDR3 contains 18 residues. Trimming stripped 4 bases from V and 10 bases from J, with 26 bases between. In germline, CDR1 is SGHVS, CDR2 FQNEAQ. The CDR3 loop reads CASSSFRTLRPGQSPLHF. The CDR3, as DNA: TGTGCCAGCAGCTCTTTCCGAACCTTGAGGCCGGGACAATCACCCCTCCACTTT.

The chain couples TRBV25-1 to TRBJ1-5, with D possibly being TRBD1 (5 bases). The CDR3 runs 14 residues. V was trimmed by 4 bases and J by 3 bases, leaving 10 bases between them. The germline gives CDR1 MGHDK, CDR2 SYGVNS. The CDR3 is CASSGWGNNQPQHF. The CDR3 nucleotides read TGTGCCAGCAGTGGATGGGGGAACAATCAGCCCCAGCATTTT. The variable domain in full, completed from reference TRBV25-1 and TRBJ1-5, reads EADIYQTPRYLVIGTGKKITLECSQTMGHDKMYWYQQDPGMELHLIHYSYGVNSTEKGDLSSESTVSRIRTEHFPLTLESARPSHTSQYLCASSGWGNNQPQHFGDGTRLSIL.

This chain joins TRBV9 and TRBJ2-5; TRBD1 matches at 7 bases. Germline assignment: CDR1 SGDLS and CDR2 YYNGEE. Losses at the gene ends were 1 base for V and 5 bases for J; bases not matched to a gene: 11. CDR3 length equals 16 residues. CDR3 sequence: CASSVFPRGRRETQYF. CDR3 DNA sequence: TGTGCCAGCAGCGTATTCCCAAGGGGGCGCCGGGAGACCCAGTACTTC.

The V call is TRBV18, the J call TRBJ1-1, with 7 bases aligning to TRBD1. Germline trimming cut 1 base from V and 0 bases from J; bases unmatched to any gene: 11. The CDR3 has 18 amino acids. The V gene's germline CDR1 is KGHSH and CDR2 LQKENI. As DNA, the CDR3 is TGTGCCAGCTCACCACGGGACAGCCTTAGGACGGTGAACACTGAAGCTTTCTTT. Translated, it gives CASSPRDSLRTVNTEAFF.

The rearrangement joins TRBV5-4 to TRBJ2-3, with 8 bases aligning to TRBD2. Germline V gene lookup returns CDR1 SGHNT and CDR2 YYREEE (reference sequence). The CDR3 is made up of 14 amino acids. V shed 4 bases and J 2 bases; nucleotides not matched to a gene: 3. This CDR3 reads CASSRTSSTDTQYF. DNA for the CDR3: TGTGCCAGCAGCCGGACTAGCTCCACAGATACGCAGTATTTT.

The chain joins TRBV4-3 to TRBJ1-5; D gene uncertain. V gave up 1 base and J gave up 0 bases, with 7 bases separating them. The germline V gene encodes CDR1 LGHNA and CDR2 YSLEER. The CDR3 is 15 residues long. In nucleotides, the CDR3 is TGCGCCAGCAGCCAAGCCAGCTATAGCAATCAGCCCCAGCATTTT. Its translation is CASSQASYSNQPQHF.

This chain uses TRBV11-3 with TRBJ2-4; 14 bases are a match to TRBD2. Trimming removed 1 base from V and 1 base from J; junction bases left unmatched: 6. Germline CDR1 reads SGHNT; CDR2 reads YENEEA. The CDR3 runs 19 residues. The CDR3 here is CASSLGRLAGGVAKNIQYF. As DNA, the CDR3 is TGTGCCAGCAGCTTAGGTAGACTAGCGGGAGGGGTGGCCAAAAACATTCAGTACTTC.

J is TRBJ2-3 and V is TRBV4-2; maybe TRBD2 (5 bases). V was clipped by 2 bases and J by 5 bases, with 26 bases between them. Germline V gene sequence: CDR1 LGHNA, CDR2 YNFKEQ. The CDR3 totals 19 residues. The CDR3 DNA is TGTGCCAGCAGCCAAATAGTCCTAGGACTCAGCATAGAGGGAGATACGCAGTATTTT. It specifies CASSQIVLGLSIEGDTQYF.

The chain is built from TRBV4-3 and TRBJ2-1; D unresolved. The V gene's germline CDR1 is LGHNA and CDR2 YSLEER. The CDR3 is 16 residues long. V shed 1 base and J shed 0 bases, with 10 bases lying between them. For the CDR3, the DNA is TGCGCCAGCAGCCAAGGATGGGGAATCTCCTACAATGAGCAGTTCTTC. This gives the protein CASSQGWGISYNEQFF.

V gene TRBV28 combines with J gene TRBJ2-5; tentative D call: TRBD1 (6 bases). This CDR3 spans 12 amino acids. V was trimmed by 8 bases and J by 0 bases, leaving 7 bases between them. CDR1 is MDHEN and CDR2 is SYDVKM in the germline V gene. The CDR3 reads CASGGHQETQYF. CDR3 nucleotide sequence: TGTGCCAGCGGGGGCCACCAAGAGACCCAGTACTTC.

V and J are TRBV9 and TRBJ2-5; TRBD1 aligns across 8 bases. This CDR3 is 15 amino acids long. Trimming removed 3 bases from V and 5 bases from J; junction bases left unmatched: 9. Germline V gene sequence: CDR1 SGDLS, CDR2 YYNGEE. The CDR3 sequence is CASSGSQGAPETQYF. CDR3 nucleotide sequence: TGTGCCAGCAGCGGGTCGCAGGGGGCGCCGGAGACCCAGTACTTC. Full variable domain (outside the CDR3, taken from reference TRBV9 and TRBJ2-5): DSGVTQTPKHLITATGQRVTLRCSPRSGDLSVYWYQQSLDQGLQFLIQYYNGEERAKGNILERFSAQQFPDLHSELNLSSLELGDSALYFCASSGSQGAPETQYFGPGTRLLVL.

The chain joins TRBV7-9 to TRBJ2-1; 8 bases are a match to TRBD2. Germline CDR1 SEHNR, CDR2 FQNEAQ (reference sequence). V shed 5 bases, J shed 2 bases, and the junction held 14 bases outside the gene matches. CDR3 length: 18 amino acids. The CDR3 protein is CASSALAGLVSAYNEQFF. The CDR3 nucleotides are TGTGCCAGCAGCGCGCTGGCGGGACTAGTCTCTGCCTACAATGAGCAGTTCTTC.

The chain is built from TRBV2 and TRBJ2-1, with D hard to call. V was cut by 2 bases and J by 8 bases, with 16 bases left in between. Germline CDR1 SNHLY, CDR2 FYNNEI. The CDR3 contains 15 residues. CDR3 coding DNA: TGTGCCAGCAGTGAAACCCGTAATCCTGGGGATGAGCAGTTCTTC. Protein product: CASSETRNPGDEQFF.

The J gene is TRBJ2-3, the V gene TRBV5-1; 7 bases are shared with TRBD2. The CDR3 is made up of 16 amino acids. The V gene's germline CDR1 is SGHRS and CDR2 YFSETQ. Germline trimming cut 4 bases from V and 2 bases from J; bases unmatched to any gene: 10. In DNA, the CDR3 is TGCGCCAGCAGCACCACACTAGCGTCTAACACAGATACGCAGTATTTT. As protein: CASSTTLASNTDTQYF.